One TCR beta chain is described in this entry. Antigen specificity is unknown. The entry originates in a study of regulatory T cells in long-lasting Graves disease. For TCR beta, libraries came from iRepertoire HTBI primers and Arm-PCR of CDR3 regions. TCRdb itself ran the multiplex PCR reads through MiXCR, one entry per CDR3 protein. This table has roughly 400,000 distinct CDR3 sequences, approximately 16% appearing once. Study-wide results and limits: There were preferences for TRBV28, TRBJ1-2 and TRBJ2-5 in persistent disease.

Trimming cost V 3 bases and J 6 bases; bases outside gene matches: 13. Germline loops: CDR1 MNHEY, CDR2 SVGEGT. This CDR3 has 19 residues. The sample's time point: newly diagnosed GD, antithyroid drugs for less than 3 months. PBMC-extracted RNA yielded the TCR library. Each of the patients was recruited from an endocrinology department situated in Xi'an, China. These data also featured in a second study, about T cells in Graves' hyperthyroidism and ophthalmopathy.

This rearrangement joins TRBV6-2 or TRBV6-3 to TRBJ2-1; 14 nucleotides agree with TRBD2. The sequencing used peripheral blood mononuclear cells (PBMCs), collected at new diagnosis, from a patient treated with antithyroid drugs. The source of this sequence is a woman between 35 and 50 years old with Graves disease. Written as DNA, the CDR3 is TGTGCCAGCAGTTATTCGAGACAGGGGACTAGCGGGAGAGCCAATGAGCAGTTCTTC. This translates into CASSYSRQGTSGRANEQFF.